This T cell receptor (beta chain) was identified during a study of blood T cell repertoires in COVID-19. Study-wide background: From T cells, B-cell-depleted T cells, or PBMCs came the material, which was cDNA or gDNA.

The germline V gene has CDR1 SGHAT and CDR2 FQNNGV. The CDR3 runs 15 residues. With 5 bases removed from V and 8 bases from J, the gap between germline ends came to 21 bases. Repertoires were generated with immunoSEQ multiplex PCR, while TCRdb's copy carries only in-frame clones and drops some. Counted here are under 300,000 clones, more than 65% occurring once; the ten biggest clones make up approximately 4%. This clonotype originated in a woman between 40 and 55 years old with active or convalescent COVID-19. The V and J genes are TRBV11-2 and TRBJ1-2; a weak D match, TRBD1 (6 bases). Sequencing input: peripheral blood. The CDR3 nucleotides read TGTGCCAGCAGCCCCATGGGGGCAGGGCGCGGGGGCTACACCTTC. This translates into CASSPMGAGRGGYTF.